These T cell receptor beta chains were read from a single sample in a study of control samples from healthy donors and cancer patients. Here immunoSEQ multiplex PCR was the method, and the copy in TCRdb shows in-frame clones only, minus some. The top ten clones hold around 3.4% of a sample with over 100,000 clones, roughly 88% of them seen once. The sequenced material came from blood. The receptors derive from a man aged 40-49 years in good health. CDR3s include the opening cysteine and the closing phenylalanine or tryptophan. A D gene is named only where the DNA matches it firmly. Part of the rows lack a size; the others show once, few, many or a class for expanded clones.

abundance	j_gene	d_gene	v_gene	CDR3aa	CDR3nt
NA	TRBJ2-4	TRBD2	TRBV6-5	CASSAQRGGLNIQYF	TGTGCCAGCTCCGCTCAGCGGGGAGGATTAAACATTCAGTACTTC
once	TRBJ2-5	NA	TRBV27	CASSPHPVGGQETQYF	TGTGCCAGCAGTCCACACCCCGTCGGTGGACAAGAGACCCAGTACTTC
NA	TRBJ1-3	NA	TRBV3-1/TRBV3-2	CASSPGSSGNTIYF	TGTGCCAGCAGCCCCGGGAGCTCTGGAAACACCATATATTTT
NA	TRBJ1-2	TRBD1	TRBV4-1	CASSHVTRQGSNYGYTF	TGCGCCAGCAGCCACGTAACCCGACAGGGATCAAACTATGGCTACACCTTC
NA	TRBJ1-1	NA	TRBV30	CAWSVQEVTEAFF	TGTGCCTGGAGTGTACAGGAGGTCACTGAAGCTTTCTTT
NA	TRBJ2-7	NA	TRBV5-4	CASRDQGGEQYF	TGTGCCAGCAGAGATCAGGGTGGCGAGCAGTACTTC
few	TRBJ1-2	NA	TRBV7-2	CASSLGGIQANYGYTF	TGTGCCAGCAGCTTAGGCGGGATCCAAGCTAACTATGGCTACACCTTC
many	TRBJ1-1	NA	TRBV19	CASSSGISNAEAFF	TGTGCCAGCTCTTCAGGTATCTCCAATGCTGAAGCTTTCTTT
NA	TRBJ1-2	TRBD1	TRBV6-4	CASSDSPGTGYGYTF	TGTGCCAGCAGTGACTCCCCCGGGACAGGGTATGGCTACACCTTC
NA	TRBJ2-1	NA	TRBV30	CAWSGGRGIGNEQFF	TGTGCCTGGAGTGGGGGTCGGGGGATCGGCAATGAGCAGTTCTTC
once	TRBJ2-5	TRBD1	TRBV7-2	CASSKRTGGRETQYF	TGTGCCAGCAGCAAACGGACAGGGGGTCGGGAGACCCAGTACTTC
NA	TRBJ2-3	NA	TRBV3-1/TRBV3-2	CASSQNLGISTDTQYF	TGTGCCAGCAGCCAAAATTTGGGGATCAGCACAGATACGCAGTATTTT
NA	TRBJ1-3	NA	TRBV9	CASSPGGRFLSGNTIYF	TGTGCCAGCAGCCCGGGTGGCAGATTTCTCTCTGGAAACACCATATATTTT
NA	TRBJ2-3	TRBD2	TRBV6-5	CASSYSAGPQDTQYF	TGTGCCAGCAGTTACTCAGCGGGGCCGCAAGATACGCAGTATTTT
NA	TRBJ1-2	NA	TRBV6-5	CASTLGGGWLDGYTF	TGTGCCAGCACCCTGGGGGGGGGCTGGTTAGATGGCTACACCTTC
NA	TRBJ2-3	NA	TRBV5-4	CASSLETDTQYF	TGTGCCAGCAGCTTGGAGACAGATACGCAGTATTTT
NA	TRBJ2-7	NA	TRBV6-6	CASSSESYEQYF	TGTGCCAGCAGTAGCGAGTCCTACGAGCAGTACTTC
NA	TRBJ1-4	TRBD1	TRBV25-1	CASSAQGDEKLFF	TGTGCCAGCAGTGCACAGGGGGATGAAAAACTGTTTTTT
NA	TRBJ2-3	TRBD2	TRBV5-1	CASSFAGGSGGAADTQYF	TGCGCCAGCAGCTTCGCGGGAGGTAGCGGGGGGGCTGCAGATACGCAGTATTTT
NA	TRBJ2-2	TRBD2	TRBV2	CASSELAGAGELFF	TGTGCCAGCAGTGAACTAGCGGGGGCCGGGGAGCTGTTTTTT
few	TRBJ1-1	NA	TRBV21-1	CASSKGAGGGTEAFF	TGTGCCAGCAGCAAAGGGGCGGGAGGGGGCACTGAAGCTTTCTTT
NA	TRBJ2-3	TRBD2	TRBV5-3	CARSPGGTSGGPSTDTQYF	TGTGCCAGAAGCCCAGGTGGGACTAGCGGGGGCCCAAGCACAGATACGCAGTATTTT
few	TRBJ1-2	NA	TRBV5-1	CASSAGQPLYGYTF	TGCGCCAGCAGCGCAGGGCAGCCCCTCTATGGCTACACCTTC
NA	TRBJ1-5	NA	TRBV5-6	CASSLGLGNQPQHF	TGTGCCAGCAGCTTGGGGCTGGGCAATCAGCCCCAGCATTTT
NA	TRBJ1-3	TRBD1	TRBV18	CASSPQGDTGNTIYF	TGTGCCAGCTCACCCCAGGGGGATACTGGAAACACCATATATTTT
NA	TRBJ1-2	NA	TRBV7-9	CASRVGTAYGYTF	TGTGCCAGCAGGGTCGGGACCGCCTATGGCTACACCTTC
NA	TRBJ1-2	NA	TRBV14	CASSQAHLRYGYTF	TGTGCCAGCAGCCAGGCACACCTAAGGTATGGCTACACCTTC
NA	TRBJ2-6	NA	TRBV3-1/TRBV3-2	CASSQVRISGANVLTF	TGTGCCAGCAGCCAAGTCCGAATATCTGGGGCCAACGTCCTGACTTTC
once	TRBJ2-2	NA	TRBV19	CASSMAAYANTGELFF	TGTGCCAGTAGTATGGCGGCCTACGCGAACACCGGGGAGCTGTTTTTT
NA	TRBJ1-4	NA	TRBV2	CASLRNSPTNEKLFF	TGTGCCAGCCTACGGAACAGTCCAACTAATGAAAAACTGTTTTTT
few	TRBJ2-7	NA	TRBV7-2	CASSLADVRPYEQYF	TGTGCCAGCAGCTTAGCCGATGTTCGACCCTACGAGCAGTACTTC
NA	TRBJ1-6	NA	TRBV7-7	CASSLRQNSPLHF	TGTGCCAGCAGCTTAAGACAGAATTCACCCCTCCACTTT
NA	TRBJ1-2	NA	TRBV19	CASSIAVRTPYGYTF	TGTGCCAGTAGTATAGCTGTACGGACCCCCTATGGCTACACCTTC
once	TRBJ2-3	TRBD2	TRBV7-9	CASSLKLAGGPSTDTQYF	TGTGCCAGCAGCTTAAAACTAGCGGGGGGCCCAAGCACAGATACGCAGTATTTT
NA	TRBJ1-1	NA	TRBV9	CASSPDLGNDEAFF	TGTGCCAGCAGCCCAGACTTGGGGAACGATGAAGCTTTCTTT
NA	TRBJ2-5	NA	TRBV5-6	CASSLGLRLRETQYF	TGTGCCAGCAGTCTGGGACTCAGACTACGGGAGACCCAGTACTTC
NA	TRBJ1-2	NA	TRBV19	CASYNYGYTF	TGTGCCAGTTACAACTATGGCTACACCTTC
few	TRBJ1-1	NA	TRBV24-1	CATSQENTEAFF	TGTGCCACCAGCCAGGAGAACACTGAAGCTTTCTTT
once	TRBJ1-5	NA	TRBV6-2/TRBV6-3	CASSYAAVNQPQHF	TGTGCCAGCAGTTACGCGGCAGTTAATCAGCCCCAGCATTTT
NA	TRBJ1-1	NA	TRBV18	CASSPLTEKNTEAFF	TGTGCCAGCTCACCATTGACCGAAAAGAACACTGAAGCTTTCTTT
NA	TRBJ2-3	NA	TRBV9	CASSALRVGTQYF	TGTGCCAGCAGCGCCCTGAGGGTGGGTACGCAGTATTTT
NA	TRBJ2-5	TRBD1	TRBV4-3	CASSQDRGMETQYF	TGCGCCAGCAGCCAAGACAGGGGGATGGAGACCCAGTACTTC
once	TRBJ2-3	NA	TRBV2	CASSSQGPTDTQYF	TGTGCCAGCAGCTCACAGGGACCCACAGATACGCAGTATTTT
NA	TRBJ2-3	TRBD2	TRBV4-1	CASSRVAGAASDTQYF	TGCGCCAGCAGCCGAGTAGCGGGGGCTGCTTCAGATACGCAGTATTTT
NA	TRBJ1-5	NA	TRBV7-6	CASSLWPGSAQPQHF	TGTGCCAGCAGCTTATGGCCGGGATCGGCTCAGCCCCAGCATTTT
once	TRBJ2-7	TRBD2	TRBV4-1	CASTRQDSGGYEQYF	TGCGCCAGCACGCGCCAGGATAGCGGGGGTTACGAGCAGTACTTC
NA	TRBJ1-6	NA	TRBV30	CAWSVLQGNSPLHF	TGTGCCTGGAGTGTACTCCAGGGTAATTCACCCCTCCACTTT
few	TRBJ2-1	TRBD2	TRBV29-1	CSVLGTSGENEQFF	TGCAGCGTTCTAGGGACTAGCGGGGAAAATGAGCAGTTCTTC
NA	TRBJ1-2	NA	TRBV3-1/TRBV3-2	CASSQGGGGYTF	TGTGCCAGCAGCCAAGGCGGGGGAGGCTACACCTTC
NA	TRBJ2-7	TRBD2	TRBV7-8	CASSRGREGYEQYF	TGTGCCAGCAGCCGGGGACGGGAGGGCTACGAGCAGTACTTC
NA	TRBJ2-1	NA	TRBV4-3	CASSPDGKGSYNEQFF	TGCGCCAGCAGCCCTGACGGAAAGGGTTCCTACAATGAGCAGTTCTTC
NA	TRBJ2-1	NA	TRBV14	CASSHPGRSSYNEQFF	TGTGCCAGCAGCCATCCGGGTCGCAGCTCCTACAATGAGCAGTTCTTC
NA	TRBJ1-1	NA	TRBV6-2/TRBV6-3	CASSYSEGNTEAFF	TGTGCCAGCAGTTACTCGGAAGGGAACACTGAAGCTTTCTTT
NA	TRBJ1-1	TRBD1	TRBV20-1	CSAAGQAEAFF	TGCAGTGCCGCCGGACAGGCTGAAGCTTTCTTT
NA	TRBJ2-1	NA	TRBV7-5	CVRSLARRQGATNEQFF	TGTGTCAGAAGCTTAGCGAGGAGACAGGGGGCGACCAATGAGCAGTTCTTC
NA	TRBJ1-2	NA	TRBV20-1	CSASKVGTSNYGYTF	TGCAGTGCAAGTAAAGTGGGGACATCTAACTATGGCTACACCTTC
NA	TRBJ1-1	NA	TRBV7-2	CASSLGRDNTEAFF	TGTGCCAGCAGCTTAGGAAGGGATAACACTGAAGCTTTCTTT
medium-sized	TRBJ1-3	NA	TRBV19	CASGGGSGNTIYF	TGTGCCAGTGGAGGGGGCTCTGGAAACACCATATATTTT
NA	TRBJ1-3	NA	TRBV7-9	CASSLDGGGNTIYF	TGTGCCAGCAGCTTAGATGGGGGCGGAAACACCATATATTTT
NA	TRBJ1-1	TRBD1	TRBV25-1	CASSEWDRGNTEAFF	TGTGCCAGCAGTGAATGGGACAGGGGGAACACTGAAGCTTTCTTT